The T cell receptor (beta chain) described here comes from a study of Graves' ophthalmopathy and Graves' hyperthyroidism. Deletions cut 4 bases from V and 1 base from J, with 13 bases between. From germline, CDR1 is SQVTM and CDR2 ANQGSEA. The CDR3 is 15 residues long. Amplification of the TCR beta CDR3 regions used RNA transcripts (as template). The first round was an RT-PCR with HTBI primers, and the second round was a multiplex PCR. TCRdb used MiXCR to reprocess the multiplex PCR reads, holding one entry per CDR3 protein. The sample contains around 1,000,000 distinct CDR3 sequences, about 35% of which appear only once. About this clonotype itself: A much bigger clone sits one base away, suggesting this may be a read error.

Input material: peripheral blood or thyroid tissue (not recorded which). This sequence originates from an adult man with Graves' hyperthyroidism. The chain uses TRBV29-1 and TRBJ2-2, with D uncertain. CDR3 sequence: CSVVASWVNTGELFF. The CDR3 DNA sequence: TGCAGCGTTGTCGCCTCATGGGTGAACACCGGGGAGCTGTTTTTT.